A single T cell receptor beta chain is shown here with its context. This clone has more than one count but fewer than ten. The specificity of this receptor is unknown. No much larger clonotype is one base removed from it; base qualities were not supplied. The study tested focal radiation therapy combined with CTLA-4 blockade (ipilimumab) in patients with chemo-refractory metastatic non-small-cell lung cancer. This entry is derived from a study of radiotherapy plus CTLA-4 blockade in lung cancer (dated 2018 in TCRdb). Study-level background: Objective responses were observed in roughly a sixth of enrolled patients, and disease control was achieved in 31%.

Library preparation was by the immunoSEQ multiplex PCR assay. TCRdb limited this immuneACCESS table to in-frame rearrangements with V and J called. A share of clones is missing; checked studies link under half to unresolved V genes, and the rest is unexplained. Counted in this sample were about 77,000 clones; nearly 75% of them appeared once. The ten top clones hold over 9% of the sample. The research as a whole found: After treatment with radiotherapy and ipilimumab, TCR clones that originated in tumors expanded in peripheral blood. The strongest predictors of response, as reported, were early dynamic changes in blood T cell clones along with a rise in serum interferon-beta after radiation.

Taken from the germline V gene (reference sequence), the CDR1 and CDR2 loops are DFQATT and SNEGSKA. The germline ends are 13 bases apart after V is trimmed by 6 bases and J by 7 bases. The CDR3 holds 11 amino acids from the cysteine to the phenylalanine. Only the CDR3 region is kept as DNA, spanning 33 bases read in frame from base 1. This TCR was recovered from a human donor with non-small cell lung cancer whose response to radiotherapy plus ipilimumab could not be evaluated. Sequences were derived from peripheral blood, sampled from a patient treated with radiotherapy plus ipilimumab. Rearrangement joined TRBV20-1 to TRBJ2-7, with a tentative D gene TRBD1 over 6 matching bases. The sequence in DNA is TGCAGTGCAAGGGACAAAAATGAGCAGTACTTC. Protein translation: CSARDKNEQYF.